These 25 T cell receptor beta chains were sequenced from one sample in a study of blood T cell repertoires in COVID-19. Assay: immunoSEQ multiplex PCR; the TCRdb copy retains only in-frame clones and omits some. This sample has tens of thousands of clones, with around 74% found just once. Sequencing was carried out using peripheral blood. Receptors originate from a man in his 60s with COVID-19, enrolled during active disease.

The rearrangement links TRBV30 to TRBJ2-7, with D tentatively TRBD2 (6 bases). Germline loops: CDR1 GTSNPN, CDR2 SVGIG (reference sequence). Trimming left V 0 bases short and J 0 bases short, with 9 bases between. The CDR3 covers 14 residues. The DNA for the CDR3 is TGTGCCTGGAGTGTAGGGACTGGCTCCTACGAGCAGTACTTC. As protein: CAWSVGTGSYEQYF.

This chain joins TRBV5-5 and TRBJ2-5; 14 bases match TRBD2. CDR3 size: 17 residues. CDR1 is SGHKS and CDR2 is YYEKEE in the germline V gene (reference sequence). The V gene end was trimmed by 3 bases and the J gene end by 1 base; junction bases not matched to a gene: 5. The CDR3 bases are TGTGCCAGCAGCTCCGGACTAGCGGGGGGTCCCCAAGAGACCCAGTACTTC. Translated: CASSSGLAGGPQETQYF.

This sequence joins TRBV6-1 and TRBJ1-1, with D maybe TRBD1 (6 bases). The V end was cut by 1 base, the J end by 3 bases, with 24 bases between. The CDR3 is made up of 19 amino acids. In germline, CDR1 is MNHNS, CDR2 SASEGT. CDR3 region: CASSEVSFQLAGVDTEAFF. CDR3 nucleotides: TGTGCCAGCAGTGAAGTCTCCTTTCAACTGGCAGGGGTGGACACTGAAGCTTTCTTT.

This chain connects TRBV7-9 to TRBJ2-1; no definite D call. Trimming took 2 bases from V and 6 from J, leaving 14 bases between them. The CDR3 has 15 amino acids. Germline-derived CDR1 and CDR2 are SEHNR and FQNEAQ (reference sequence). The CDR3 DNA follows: TGTGCCAGCAGCTTAAACCTCAGGAATTTCAATGAGCAGTTCTTC. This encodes CASSLNLRNFNEQFF.

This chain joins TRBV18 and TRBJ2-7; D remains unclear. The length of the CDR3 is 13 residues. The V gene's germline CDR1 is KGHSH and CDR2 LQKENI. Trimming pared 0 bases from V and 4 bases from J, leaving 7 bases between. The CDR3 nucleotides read TGTGCCAGCTCACCACCGGCGGTATACGAGCAGTACTTC. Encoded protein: CASSPPAVYEQYF.

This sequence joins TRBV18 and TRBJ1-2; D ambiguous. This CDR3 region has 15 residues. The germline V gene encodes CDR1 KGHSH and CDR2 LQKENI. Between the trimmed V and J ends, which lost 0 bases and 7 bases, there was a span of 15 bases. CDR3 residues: CASSPPGRVEGGYTF. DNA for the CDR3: TGTGCCAGCTCACCACCCGGGAGGGTTGAGGGTGGCTACACCTTC. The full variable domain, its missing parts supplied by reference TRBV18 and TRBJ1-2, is NAGVMQNPRHLVRRRGQEARLRCSPMKGHSHVYWYRQLPEEGLKFMVYLQKENIIDESGMPKERFSAEFPKEGPSILRIQQVVRGDSAAYFCASSPPGRVEGGYTFGSGTRLTVV.

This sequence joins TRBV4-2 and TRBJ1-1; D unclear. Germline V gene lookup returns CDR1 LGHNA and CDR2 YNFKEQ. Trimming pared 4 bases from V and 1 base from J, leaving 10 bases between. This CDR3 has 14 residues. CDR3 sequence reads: CASSPGGANTEAFF. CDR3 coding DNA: TGTGCCAGCAGCCCAGGAGGTGCGAACACTGAAGCTTTCTTT.

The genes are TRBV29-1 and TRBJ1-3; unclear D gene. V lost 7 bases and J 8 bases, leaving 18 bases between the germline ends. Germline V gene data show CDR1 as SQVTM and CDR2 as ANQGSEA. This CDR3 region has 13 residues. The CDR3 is CSASALAVDTIYF. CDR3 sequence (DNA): TGCAGCGCTTCGGCACTAGCGGTTGACACCATATATTTT.

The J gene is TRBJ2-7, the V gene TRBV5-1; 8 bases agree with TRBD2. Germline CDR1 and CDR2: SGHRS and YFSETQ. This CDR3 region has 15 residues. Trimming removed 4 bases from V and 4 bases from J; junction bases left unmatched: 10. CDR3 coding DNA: TGCGCCAGCAGCCCCGGAGGTAGCGGGGTTTACGAGCAGTACTTC. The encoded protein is CASSPGGSGVYEQYF.

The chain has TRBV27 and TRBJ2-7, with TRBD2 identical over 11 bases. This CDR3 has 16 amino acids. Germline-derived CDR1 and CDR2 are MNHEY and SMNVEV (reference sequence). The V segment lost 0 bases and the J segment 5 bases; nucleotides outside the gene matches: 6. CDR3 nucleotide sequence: TGTGCCAGCAGTTTATCGCTAGCGGGGGGAGTCCACGAGCAGTACTTC. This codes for CASSLSLAGGVHEQYF.

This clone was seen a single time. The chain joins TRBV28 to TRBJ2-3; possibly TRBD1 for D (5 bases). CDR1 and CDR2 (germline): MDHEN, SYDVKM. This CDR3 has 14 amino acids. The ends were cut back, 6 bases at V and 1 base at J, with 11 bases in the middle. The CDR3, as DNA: TGTGCCAGCAGAATACAACAGGGCACAGATACGCAGTATTTT. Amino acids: CASRIQQGTDTQYF.

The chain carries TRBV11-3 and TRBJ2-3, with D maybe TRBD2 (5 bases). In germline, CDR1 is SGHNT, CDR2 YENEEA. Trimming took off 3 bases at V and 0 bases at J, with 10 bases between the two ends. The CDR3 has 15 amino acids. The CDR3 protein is CASSFEAVSTDTQYF. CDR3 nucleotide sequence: TGTGCCAGCAGCTTTGAAGCGGTTAGCACAGATACGCAGTATTTT.

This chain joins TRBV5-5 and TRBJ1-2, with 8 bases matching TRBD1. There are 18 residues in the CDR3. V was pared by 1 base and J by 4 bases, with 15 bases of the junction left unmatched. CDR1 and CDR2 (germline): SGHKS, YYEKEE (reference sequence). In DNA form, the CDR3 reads TGTGCCAGCAGCTTGATCGGCGGCAGGGGGCGCGGGACCTATGGCTACACCTTC. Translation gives CASSLIGGRGRGTYGYTF. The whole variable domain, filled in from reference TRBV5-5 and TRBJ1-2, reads DAGVTQSPTHLIKTRGQQVTLRCSPISGHKSVSWYQQVLGQGPQFIFQYYEKEERGRGNFPDRFSARQFPNYSSELNVNALLLGDSALYLCASSLIGGRGRGTYGYTFGSGTRLTVV.

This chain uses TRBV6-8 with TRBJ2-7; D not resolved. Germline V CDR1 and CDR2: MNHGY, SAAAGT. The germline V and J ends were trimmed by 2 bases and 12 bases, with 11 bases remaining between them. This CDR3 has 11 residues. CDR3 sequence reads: CASSYQVVGYF. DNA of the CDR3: TGTGCCAGCAGTTACCAGGTAGTTGGGTACTTC.

In nucleotides, the CDR3 is TGTGCCAGCATGAGGGAAAGCCAAGAGACCCAGTACTTC. Protein product: CASMRESQETQYF. The chain carries TRBV6-5 and TRBJ2-5; D is perhaps TRBD2 (5 bases). V lost 7 bases and J 1 base, leaving 10 bases between the germline ends. Germline lookup yields CDR1 MNHEY and CDR2 SVGAGI. This CDR3 has 13 residues.

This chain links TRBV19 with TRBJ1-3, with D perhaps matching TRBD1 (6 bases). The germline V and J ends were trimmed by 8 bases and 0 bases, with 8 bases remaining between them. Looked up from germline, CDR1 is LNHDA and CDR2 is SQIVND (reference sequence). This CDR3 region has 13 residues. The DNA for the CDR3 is TGTGCCAGTCAACAGGGCTCTGGAAACACCATATATTTT. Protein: CASQQGSGNTIYF.

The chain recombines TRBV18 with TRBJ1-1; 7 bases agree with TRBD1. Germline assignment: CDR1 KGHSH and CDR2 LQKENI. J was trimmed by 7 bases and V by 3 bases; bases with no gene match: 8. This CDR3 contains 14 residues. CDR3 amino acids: CASSPSGTDFEAFF. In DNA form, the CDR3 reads TGTGCCAGCTCACCGTCTGGGACAGACTTTGAAGCTTTCTTT.

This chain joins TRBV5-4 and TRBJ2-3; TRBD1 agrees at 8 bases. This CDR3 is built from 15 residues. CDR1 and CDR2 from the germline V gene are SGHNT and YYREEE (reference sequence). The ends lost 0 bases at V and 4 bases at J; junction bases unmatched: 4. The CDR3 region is CASSLGGTGSDTQYF. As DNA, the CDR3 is TGTGCCAGCAGCTTGGGGGGGACAGGCTCAGATACGCAGTATTTT. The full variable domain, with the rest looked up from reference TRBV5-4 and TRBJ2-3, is ETGVTQSPTHLIKTRGQQVTLRCSSQSGHNTVSWYQQALGQGPQFIFQYYREEENGRGNFPPRFSGLQFPNYSSELNVNALELDDSALYLCASSLGGTGSDTQYFGPGTRLTVL.

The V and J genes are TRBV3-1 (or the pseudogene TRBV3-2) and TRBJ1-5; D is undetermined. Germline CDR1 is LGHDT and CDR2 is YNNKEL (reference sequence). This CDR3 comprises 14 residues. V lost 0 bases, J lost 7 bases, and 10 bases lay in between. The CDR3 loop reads CASSQEARGQPQHF. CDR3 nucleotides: TGTGCCAGCAGCCAAGAGGCCCGCGGACAGCCCCAGCATTTT.

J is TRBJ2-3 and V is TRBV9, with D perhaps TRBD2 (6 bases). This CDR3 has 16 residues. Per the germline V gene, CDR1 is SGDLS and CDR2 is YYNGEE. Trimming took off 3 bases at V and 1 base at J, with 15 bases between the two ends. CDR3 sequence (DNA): TGTGCCAGCAGCGGCCGTCGGGGGTCTGGCACAGATACGCAGTATTTT. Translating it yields CASSGRRGSGTDTQYF.

Here the CDR3 reads CASSLGQGPQETQYF. The CDR3 nucleotides read TGCGCCAGCAGCTTGGGACAGGGGCCCCAAGAGACCCAGTACTTC. The V and J genes are TRBV5-1 and TRBJ2-5; 8 positions agree with TRBD1. Germline V gene lookup returns CDR1 SGHRS and CDR2 YFSETQ. The CDR3 is 15 amino acids. Trimming cost V 0 bases and J 1 base; bases outside gene matches: 2.

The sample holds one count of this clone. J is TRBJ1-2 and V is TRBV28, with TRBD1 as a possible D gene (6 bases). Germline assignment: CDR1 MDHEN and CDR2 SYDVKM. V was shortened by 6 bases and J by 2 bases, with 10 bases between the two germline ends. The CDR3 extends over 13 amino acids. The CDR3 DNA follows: TGTGCCAGCAGCACAACAGGGAACTATGGCTACACCTTC. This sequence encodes CASSTTGNYGYTF.

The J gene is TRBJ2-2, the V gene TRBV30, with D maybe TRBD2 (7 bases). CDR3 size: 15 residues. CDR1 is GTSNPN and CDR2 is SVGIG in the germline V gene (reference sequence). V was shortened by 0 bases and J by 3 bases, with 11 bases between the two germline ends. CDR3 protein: CAWSVGGADTGELFF. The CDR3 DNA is TGTGCCTGGAGTGTTGGGGGGGCGGACACCGGGGAGCTGTTTTTT.

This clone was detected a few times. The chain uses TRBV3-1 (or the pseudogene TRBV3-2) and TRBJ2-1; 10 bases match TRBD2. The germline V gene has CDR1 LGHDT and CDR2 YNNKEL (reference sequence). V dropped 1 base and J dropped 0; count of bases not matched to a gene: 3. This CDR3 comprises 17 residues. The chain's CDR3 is CASSQVASGGSYNEQFF. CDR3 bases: TGTGCCAGCAGCCAAGTAGCTAGCGGGGGCTCCTACAATGAGCAGTTCTTC.

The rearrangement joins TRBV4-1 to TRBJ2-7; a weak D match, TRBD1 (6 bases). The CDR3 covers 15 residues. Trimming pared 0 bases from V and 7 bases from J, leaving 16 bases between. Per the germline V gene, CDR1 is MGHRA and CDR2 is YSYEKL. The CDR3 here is CASSQEDRIPEEQYF. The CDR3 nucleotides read TGCGCCAGCAGCCAAGAAGACAGGATCCCGGAAGAGCAGTACTTC.